This T cell receptor (beta chain) was identified in a study of cytomegalovirus exposure and HLA in healthy donors. Study-wide points: Association of a missense DCLRE1C variant with TCR beta V- and J-gene trimming was reported in a later analysis. The study flagged about 150 TCR beta chains as cytomegalovirus-associated.

Germline CDR1 SNHLY, CDR2 FYNNEI. J was trimmed by 2 bases and V by 7 bases; bases with no gene match: 12. CDR3 size: 16 residues. PCR employed 60 Vbeta and 13 Jbeta primers. Sequenced by immunoSEQ multiplex PCR; TCRdb stores in-frame clones only, minus some. This sample has around 150,000 clones, with roughly 81% found just once. About this clone itself: What it binds is unknown.

This chain links TRBV2 with TRBJ2-7; 9 bases map to TRBD2. The receptor was derived from a man between 18 and 29 years old in good health and CMV-seropositive. Sequenced material: PBMCs. This CDR3 is CASTPRGVAGAYEQYF. The CDR3 DNA sequence: TGTGCCAGCACACCAAGGGGGGTAGCGGGGGCCTACGAGCAGTACTTC.